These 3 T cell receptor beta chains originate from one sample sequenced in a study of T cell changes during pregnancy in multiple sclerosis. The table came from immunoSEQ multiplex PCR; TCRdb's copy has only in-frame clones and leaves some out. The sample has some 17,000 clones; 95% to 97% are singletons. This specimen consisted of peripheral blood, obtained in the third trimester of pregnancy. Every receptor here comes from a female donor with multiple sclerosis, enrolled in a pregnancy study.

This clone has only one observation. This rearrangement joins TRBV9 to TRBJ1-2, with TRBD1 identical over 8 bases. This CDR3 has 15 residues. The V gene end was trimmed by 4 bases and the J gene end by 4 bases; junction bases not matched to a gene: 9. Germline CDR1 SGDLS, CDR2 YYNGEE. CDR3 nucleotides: TGTGCCAGCAGCCAAGCCGGACAGGGAACCTATGGCTACACCTTC. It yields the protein CASSQAGQGTYGYTF.

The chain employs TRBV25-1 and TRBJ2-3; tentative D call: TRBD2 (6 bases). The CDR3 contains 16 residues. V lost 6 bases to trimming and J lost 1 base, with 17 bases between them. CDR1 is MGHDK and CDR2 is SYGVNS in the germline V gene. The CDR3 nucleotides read TGTGCCAGCAGAGGCCTAGGGGAGCGGGGCACAGATACGCAGTATTTT. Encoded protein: CASRGLGERGTDTQYF.

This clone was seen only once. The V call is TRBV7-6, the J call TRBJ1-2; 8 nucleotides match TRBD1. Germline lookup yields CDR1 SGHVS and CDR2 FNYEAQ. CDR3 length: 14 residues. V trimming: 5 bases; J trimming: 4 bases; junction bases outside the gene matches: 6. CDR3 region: CASSQGQGTYGYTF. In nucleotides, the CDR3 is TGTGCCAGCAGCCAAGGACAGGGAACCTATGGCTACACCTTC. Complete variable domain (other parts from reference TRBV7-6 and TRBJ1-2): GAGVSQSPRYKVTKRGQDVALRCDPISGHVSLYWYRQALGQGPEFLTYFNYEAQQDKSGLPNDRFSAERPEGSISTLTIQRTEQRDSAMYRCASSQGQGTYGYTFGSGTRLTVV.